This TCR beta chain was sequenced in a study of shared clonotypes between healthy human individuals. Study-level results: Represented diversity (both genetic and exposure-history) was limited by the small number of donors.

With 0 bases removed from V and 3 bases from J, the gap between germline ends came to 10 bases. This CDR3 region has 15 residues. The germline gives CDR1 SGHDT, CDR2 YYEEEE. Concerning this clone itself: The antigen is unknown.

Profiling relied on immunoSEQ multiplex PCR, and the TCRdb table lists in-frame clones only, not all of them. The sample has more than 1,200,000 clones; 98% to 99% are singletons. The sample was naive CD4+ T cells sorted from blood. Stated subset: CD45RA+ positively selected. This receptor was identified in a man aged 25-45 years in good health. The rearrangement links TRBV5-6 to TRBJ2-1; D possibly corresponds to TRBD2 (5 bases). The CDR3 nucleotides read TGTGCCAGCAGCTTGGTGGGTCGGGACTACAATGAGCAGTTCTTC. Its translation: CASSLVGRDYNEQFF.